In its sample, the clone carrying this TCR beta chain was seen a few times. Its cognate antigen is unknown. This sample stems from a study of regulatory T cells in long-lasting Graves disease. Study conclusions and caveats: New patients shared fewer public clonotypes (approximately 970) than persistent patients did (2,741).

Stated time point: newly diagnosed GD, antithyroid drugs for less than 3 months. The TCR library was made from RNA extracted from PBMCs. With iRepertoire HTBI primers and Arm-PCR of CDR3 regions, TCR beta libraries were built. TCRdb called the multiplex PCR reads again in MiXCR, with one record for every CDR3 protein. The sample has approximately 560,000 distinct CDR3 sequences, 15% to 20% seen once. The V and J ends lost 0 bases and 2 bases respectively, with 7 bases between them. Germline V CDR1 and CDR2: SGHAT, FQNNGV. CDR3 length: 15 residues. These same data were also listed under a study on T cells in Graves' hyperthyroidism and ophthalmopathy.

Sample: peripheral blood mononuclear cells (PBMCs), taken at new diagnosis, from a patient treated with antithyroid drugs. The receptor was derived from a man in his late teens or twenties with Graves disease. The rearrangement links TRBV11-2 to TRBJ2-2, with no clear D. DNA of the CDR3: TGTGCCAGCAGCTTAGAGGGCAGCAACACCGGGGAGCTGTTTTTT. It is translated as CASSLEGSNTGELFF.